The rows below give T cell receptor beta chains drawn from one sample of a study of cytomegalovirus exposure and HLA in healthy donors. Profiled with immunoSEQ multiplex PCR; TCRdb holds only in-frame clones, not every one. The profile shows 90,000 to 120,000 clones, about 85% of them singletons. What was sequenced was PBMCs. Every receptor here comes from a woman in her late teens or twenties in good health and CMV-seronegative. The CDR3 runs from the conserved cysteine through the conserved F or W. D genes are given only for firm matches. Size values are once, few and many counts, or a class for expanded clones, and some rows have none.

>TRBV28|TRBD2|TRBJ2-1|-
TGTGCCAGCAGTCTAGCGGGGGAGGATGAGCAGTTCTTC
CASSLAGEDEQFF
>TRBV4-2|-|TRBJ2-4|few
TGTGCCAGCAGCCAAGATTTAGCCGTAGGATACATTCAGTACTTC
CASSQDLAVGYIQYF
>TRBV30|-|TRBJ1-4|-
TGTGCCTGGAGTGTATCGACAGAGGCTAATGAAAAACTGTTTTTT
CAWSVSTEANEKLFF
>TRBV30|-|TRBJ1-2|-
TGTGCCTGGTCTCCCCAGGGCGGCTATGGCTACACCTTC
CAWSPQGGYGYTF
>TRBV6-5|-|TRBJ2-7|-
-
CASSFGSGNPKPYF
>TRBV10-3|TRBD1|TRBJ1-1|-
TGTGCCATCAGTGAGGTTGGGACAGGGGGCGCAAGCACTGAAGCTTTCTTT
CAISEVGTGGASTEAFF
>TRBV5-8|TRBD2|TRBJ2-3|once
TGTGCCAGCAGCCCCCTTTTCGGGTTGGCGGGGGGTACAGATACGCAGTATTTT
CASSPLFGLAGGTDTQYF
>TRBV2|TRBD2|TRBJ2-1|-
TGTGCCAGCAGTTTAATAGCGGGGGAGAAAAACAATGAGCAGTTCTTC
CASSLIAGEKNNEQFF
>TRBV21-1|-|TRBJ2-7|-
-
CASSKVVGQGAFLVYEQYF
>TRBV11-2|TRBD1|TRBJ1-6|-
TGTGCCAGCAGCTTAGTAATTTGGGACAGAAATTCACCCCTCCACTTT
CASSLVIWDRNSPLHF
>TRBV5-1|-|TRBJ1-1|-
TGCGCCAGCAGCACCTCGACAGAAAAAGGTGTGACTGAAGCTTTCTTT
CASSTSTEKGVTEAFF
>TRBV11-2|TRBD2|TRBJ2-7|-
TGTGCCAGCAGCTTAGATTTGGCTAGCGGATCCTACGAGCAGTACTTC
CASSLDLASGSYEQYF
>TRBV6-5|-|TRBJ1-1|many
TGTGCCAGCAGTTACTCGAGGGGGAAGTTTGAAGCTTTCTTT
CASSYSRGKFEAFF
>TRBV30|TRBD1|TRBJ1-1|once
TGTGCCTGGAGTCGGGACAGGGCATTGAACACTGAAGCTTTCTTT
CAWSRDRALNTEAFF
>TRBV27|TRBD1|TRBJ1-5|once
TGTGCCAGCAGAAACGTCCGGGACAGTTTAAATCAGCCCCAGCATTTT
CASRNVRDSLNQPQHF
>TRBV2|-|TRBJ2-2|once
TGTGCCAGCAGTGAATACAGGGTGGAGCTGTTTTTT
CASSEYRVELFF
>TRBV18|-|TRBJ1-1|-
TGTGCCAGCTCACGAAGGCAGGGACTTACGGACACTGAAGCTTTCTTT
CASSRRQGLTDTEAFF
>TRBV5-1|TRBD1|TRBJ2-3|-
TGCGCCAGCAGCTCCTTTCCCGGGACAGGGGTATCGGATACGCAGTATTTT
CASSSFPGTGVSDTQYF
>TRBV7-8|-|TRBJ2-1|-
TGTGCCAGCAGCCTACTTTTGGAGGGAGACAATGAGCAGTTCTTC
CASSLLLEGDNEQFF
>TRBV27|-|TRBJ1-1|once
TGTGCCAGCAGGCCCCAGGGGATTGCGGACACTGAAGCTTTCTTT
CASRPQGIADTEAFF
>TRBV2|TRBD1|TRBJ2-1|-
TGTGCCGGACAGGGGTACAATGAGCAGTTCTTC
CAGQGYNEQFF
>TRBV4-1|-|TRBJ1-2|-
TGCGCCAGCAGCCAAGTACCGGGGAATCGAGCCGGCTATGGCTACACCTTC
CASSQVPGNRAGYGYTF